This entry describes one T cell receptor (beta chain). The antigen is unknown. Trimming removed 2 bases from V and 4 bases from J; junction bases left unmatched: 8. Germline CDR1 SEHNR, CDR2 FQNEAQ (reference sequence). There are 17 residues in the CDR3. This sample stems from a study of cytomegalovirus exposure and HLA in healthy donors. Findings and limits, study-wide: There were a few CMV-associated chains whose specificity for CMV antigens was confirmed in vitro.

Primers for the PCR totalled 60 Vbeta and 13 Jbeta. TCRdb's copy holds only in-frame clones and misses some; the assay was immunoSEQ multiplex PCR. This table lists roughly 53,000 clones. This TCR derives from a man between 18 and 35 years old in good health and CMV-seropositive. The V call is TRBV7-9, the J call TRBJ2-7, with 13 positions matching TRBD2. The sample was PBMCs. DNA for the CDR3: TGTGCCAGCAGCTTACTCAGACTAGCGGGAGGCTCGTACGAGCAGTACTTC. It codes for CASSLLRLAGGSYEQYF. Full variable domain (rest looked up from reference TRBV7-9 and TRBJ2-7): DTGVSQNPRHKITKRGQNVTFRCDPISEHNRLYWYRQTLGQGPEFLTYFQNEAQLEKSRLLSDRFSAERPKGSFSTLEIQRTEQGDSAMYLCASSLLRLAGGSYEQYFGPGTRLTVT.